The 20 T cell receptor beta chains below all came from one sample that was sequenced in a study of blood T cell repertoires in COVID-19. Profiling relied on immunoSEQ multiplex PCR, and the TCRdb table lists in-frame clones only, not all of them. The sample lists some 110,000 clones, roughly 80% seen once, with 5.5% to 7.5% in the top ten. The specimen sequenced was peripheral blood. The receptors were sampled from a man aged 80 or over with COVID-19, enrolled during active disease.

The genes are TRBV2 and TRBJ2-7, with D possibly matching TRBD2 (7 bases). Trimming removed 0 bases at V and 5 bases at J, with 17 bases between. The germline V gene encodes CDR1 SNHLY and CDR2 FYNNEI. CDR3 length: 16 amino acids. The CDR3 here is CASSEAGRGRPDEQYF. DNA of the CDR3: TGTGCCAGCAGTGAAGCCGGGCGGGGGCGCCCCGACGAGCAGTACTTC.

The chain joins TRBV28 to TRBJ2-2; a possible D gene is TRBD1 (7 bases). The V gene lost 2 bases and the J gene lost 8 bases, with 15 bases spanning the gap. CDR3 length: 15 residues. Germline assignment: CDR1 MDHEN and CDR2 SYDVKM. In DNA, the CDR3 is TGTGCCAGCAGTTTACATGCAGGGGGAGGAGGGGAGCTGTTTTTT. It codes for CASSLHAGGGGELFF. Full variable domain (rest looked up from reference TRBV28 and TRBJ2-2): DVKVTQSSRYLVKRTGEKVFLECVQDMDHENMFWYRQDPGLGLRLIYFSYDVKMKEKGDIPEGYSVSREKKERFSLILESASTNQTSMYLCASSLHAGGGGELFFGEGSRLTVL.

V and J are TRBV28 and TRBJ1-6, with TRBD1 identical over 9 bases. Germline trimming cut 6 bases from V and 9 bases from J; bases unmatched to any gene: 6. The germline gives CDR1 MDHEN, CDR2 SYDVKM. This CDR3 region has 14 residues. The CDR3 sequence is CASRLGQGGSPLHF. CDR3 DNA: TGTGCCAGCAGGCTGGGACAGGGTGGTTCACCCCTCCACTTT.

This chain joins TRBV5-4 and TRBJ2-3; TRBD1 might be the D (5 bases). CDR1 SGHNT and CDR2 YYREEE come from the germline V gene (reference sequence). Trimming cost V 0 bases and J 1 base, with 9 bases left between them. This CDR3 has 15 residues. The CDR3 is CASSLEGSGTDTQYF. CDR3 in DNA: TGTGCCAGCAGCTTGGAGGGGTCGGGCACAGATACGCAGTATTTT.

This chain links TRBV2 with TRBJ1-2, with D perhaps TRBD1 (5 bases). The CDR3 extends over 14 amino acids. Germline V CDR1 and CDR2: SNHLY, FYNNEI. Trimming left V 4 bases short and J 2 bases short, with 11 bases between. The CDR3: CASSVSGNNYGYTF. In nucleotides, the CDR3 is TGTGCCAGCAGTGTATCAGGGAACAACTATGGCTACACCTTC.

J is TRBJ1-4 and V is TRBV10-3; no clear D. The V end lost 4 bases, the J end lost 5 bases, and 8 bases lay between the germline ends. The CDR3 is 13 residues long. Germline V gene lookup returns CDR1 ENHRY and CDR2 SYGVKD. Here the CDR3 reads CAISVQENEKLFF. The CDR3 DNA is TGTGCCATCAGTGTTCAGGAAAATGAAAAACTGTTTTTT.

The V gene is TRBV24-1, the J gene TRBJ1-2; 10 nucleotides match TRBD1. CDR3 length: 15 residues. Germline CDR1 is KGHDR and CDR2 is SFDVKD. V dropped 2 bases and J dropped 3; count of bases not matched to a gene: 2. This chain's CDR3 is CATSDYDRGHYGYTF. The CDR3 bases are TGTGCCACCAGTGATTATGACAGGGGGCACTATGGCTACACCTTC.

The genes are TRBV4-1 and TRBJ2-2; D possibly corresponds to TRBD2 (6 bases). CDR3 length: 16 residues. Trimming stripped 3 bases from V and 1 base from J, with 12 bases between. Germline V gene data show CDR1 as MGHRA and CDR2 as YSYEKL. The CDR3 spells CASSHIADWNTGELFF. Here the CDR3 DNA reads TGCGCCAGCAGCCACATAGCGGATTGGAACACCGGGGAGCTGTTTTTT.

This chain joins TRBV28 and TRBJ2-1, with unresolved D. The germline V gene has CDR1 MDHEN and CDR2 SYDVKM. Trimming took 2 bases from V and 13 from J, leaving 9 bases between them. The CDR3 runs 11 residues. The CDR3: CASSLGSDQFF. CDR3 DNA: TGTGCCAGCAGTTTAGGCAGTGATCAGTTCTTC.

This clone was detected a few times. This chain joins TRBV5-5 and TRBJ2-3, with TRBD1 matching 10 bases. The CDR3 length is 16 residues. In germline, CDR1 is SGHKS, CDR2 YYEKEE (reference sequence). Trimming took 7 bases from V and 5 from J; bases not matched to a gene: 13. CDR3 protein: CASVVLTGGAIDTQYF. CDR3 nucleotide sequence: TGTGCCAGCGTCGTTTTGACAGGGGGCGCGATAGATACGCAGTATTTT.

The CDR3 spells CASRPSGEPHDEQFF. DNA for the CDR3: TGCGCCAGTCGACCGTCGGGGGAGCCCCACGATGAGCAGTTCTTC. The chain couples TRBV10-2 to TRBJ2-1, with D possibly being TRBD2 (6 bases). The germline V and J ends were trimmed by 9 bases and 8 bases, with 23 bases remaining between them. The length of the CDR3 is 15 residues. Germline CDR1 WSHSY, CDR2 SAAADI.

This clone was picked up a small number of times. The rearrangement links TRBV19 to TRBJ2-2, with 10 bases fitting TRBD1. The CDR3 runs to 16 residues. Per germline, CDR1 LNHDA and CDR2 SQIVND (reference sequence). With 0 bases clipped from V and 6 bases from J, the junction kept 4 bases outside the gene matches. The CDR3 here is CASSIEWGQGSGELFF. The CDR3 DNA reads as TGTGCCAGTAGTATAGAATGGGGACAGGGGTCCGGGGAGCTGTTTTTT.

The CDR3 DNA is TGTGCCAGCAGCCGAGGACTAGCGGGGACCTACTCCTACGAGCAGTACTTC. Translated, it gives CASSRGLAGTYSYEQYF. The chain couples TRBV7-8 to TRBJ2-7, with 12 bases lining up with TRBD2. Germline CDR1 and CDR2: SGHVS and FQNEAQ. Trimming cost V 5 bases and J 0 bases; bases outside gene matches: 8. The CDR3 is 17 residues long.

A few counts support this clone. The rearrangement uses TRBV28 and TRBJ2-7; D is perhaps TRBD1 (6 bases). The CDR3 consists of 16 residues. CDR1 is MDHEN and CDR2 is SYDVKM in the germline V gene. Deletions cut 6 bases from V and 4 bases from J, with 22 bases between. This CDR3 reads CASSQMAGGTAYEQYF. CDR3 nucleotide sequence: TGTGCCAGCAGCCAAATGGCTGGGGGCACGGCTTACGAGCAGTACTTC.

This chain uses TRBV13 with TRBJ1-1; TRBD1 matches at 7 bases. CDR1 PRHDT and CDR2 FYEKMQ come from the germline V gene (reference sequence). This CDR3 contains 15 residues. V was clipped by 1 base and J by 4 bases; unmatched bases: 6. CDR3 residues: CASSLVAGGGTEAFF. CDR3 sequence (DNA): TGTGCCAGCAGCTTAGTGGCAGGGGGAGGCACTGAAGCTTTCTTT.

The CDR3 nucleotides are TGTGCCAGCAGCGTAGGCGGTAGCGGAAACTACGAGCAGTACTTC. This codes for CASSVGGSGNYEQYF. The J gene is TRBJ2-7, the V gene TRBV9; weak D call: TRBD2 (6 bases). Deletions cut 0 bases from V and 3 bases from J, with 13 bases between. Germline loops: CDR1 SGDLS, CDR2 YYNGEE. CDR3 size: 15 residues.

The V call is TRBV3-1 (or the pseudogene TRBV3-2), the J call TRBJ1-3; TRBD1 matches 7 bases. This CDR3 contains 14 residues. Germline-derived CDR1 and CDR2 are LGHDT and YNNKEL (reference sequence). V lost 3 bases to trimming and J lost 4 bases; unmatched junction nucleotides: 3. CDR3 loop: CASSHGTDGNTIYF. The CDR3 DNA reads as TGTGCCAGCAGCCACGGGACAGACGGAAACACCATATATTTT.

V usage is TRBV18 and J usage is TRBJ2-1; D not certain. The germline gives CDR1 KGHSH, CDR2 LQKENI. The CDR3 totals 15 residues. V gave up 3 bases and J gave up 3 bases, with 12 bases separating them. Here the CDR3 reads CASSPPPGLYNEQFF. The CDR3 coding sequence is TGTGCCAGCTCACCCCCACCAGGCCTCTACAATGAGCAGTTCTTC.

This chain links TRBV9 with TRBJ2-5; 8 nucleotides match TRBD1. V lost 3 bases, J lost 5 bases, and 9 bases stayed unmatched. CDR3 length equals 15 residues. Germline CDR1 reads SGDLS; CDR2 reads YYNGEE. The CDR3 region has the DNA TGTGCCAGCAGCGCCGACAGGGGAAAGGCGGAGACCCAGTACTTC. Protein: CASSADRGKAETQYF.

The chain carries TRBV6-5 and TRBJ2-7, with a possible D match to TRBD2 (6 bases). V lost 8 bases and J lost 1, with 12 bases in between. This CDR3 has 13 residues. CDR1 MNHEY and CDR2 SVGAGI come from the germline V gene. Here the CDR3 reads CASGREWSYEQYF. CDR3 bases: TGTGCCAGCGGGCGGGAATGGTCCTACGAGCAGTACTTC.